Described below is a single T cell receptor beta chain sequence and its context. The clone's antigen remains unknown. Base qualities were left out, and no much larger clone turns up one base away. The treatment or condition label on this specimen signifies: some 19 received Ad26.COV2.S at low or high dose, single or two shots; roughly five received placebo; per-sample allocation not given. For vaccine and placebo recipients, repertoires were sequenced using samples collected on day 63 after the first injection. Between 29 July and 7 August 2020, Cohort 1b enrolled 25 adults aged 18-55 years at one site in Boston, USA. Ad26.COV2.S was a replication-incompetent adenovirus type 26 vector expressing a prefusion-stabilized SARS-CoV-2 spike protein from the original Wuhan strain. The immunoSEQ Assay was used to sequence TCRbeta CDR3 regions. After extraction, genomic DNA underwent amplification by bias-controlled multiplex PCR, followed by high-throughput sequencing. Per the authors' processing: Collapsing and filtering of sequences were performed to quantify the absolute abundance of each unique TCRbeta CDR3 region. T cell fraction was estimated by normalizing TCRbeta template counts to usable DNA, which was measured by amplifying reference genes present in all nucleated cells. Repertoire TCRs were annotated as SARS-CoV-2-specific when V gene, CDR3 amino acid sequence and J gene were exactly matched to a known reactive TCR set. The reference SARS-CoV-2 TCR set came from MIRA and was filtered for enrichment in COVID-19-positive ImmuneCODE repertoires, removing public or cross-reactive TCRs. Using the MIRA antigens, annotated TCRs were further analysed by specific ORF or by position within an ORF. Depth was the summed frequency of annotated unique rearrangements, while breadth was defined as annotated unique rearrangements over total unique productive rearrangements. Two-sided Wilcoxon rank-sum tests were used to compare TCR breadth between groups. Entries here come from immuneACCESS through TCRdb and include only in-frame sequences with V and J called. Some clones fail to appear in such tables; in the studies checked, an unresolved V gene covers under half of the shortfall, and the cause of the remainder is unknown. The V and J calls and clone size are taken from that table; D and trimming were inferred from the DNA. This sample comprises 350,000 to 450,000 clones, around nine tenths of them detected only once. Of the sample, under 2% falls within the top ten clones.

This sample is part of a study of Ad26.COV2.S vaccination and SARS-CoV-2 variants (dated by TCRdb to the early 2020s). Broadly, across the study: Vaccine-arm donors were drawn from COV1001, a multicentre, randomized, double-blind, placebo-controlled phase I-IIa trial of Ad26.COV2.S in healthy adults. Ad26.COV2.S was administered intramuscularly at a dose of 5x10^10 or 1x10^11 viral particles, either as one shot or as two shots given 56 days apart. The specificity and breadth of SARS-CoV-2-reactive T cell receptors after Ad26.COV2.S vaccination were assessed by TCRbeta repertoire sequencing. A total of around 32 samples were included in the TCR-sequenced set, comprising roughly 20 Ad26.COV2.S vaccine recipients, 5 placebo recipients and 8 SARS-CoV-2 convalescent individuals. Trial participants were randomized into five groups of five: low-dose or high-dose Ad26.COV2.S given once or twice, or placebo on both occasions. Blinding of investigators to trial group allocation was maintained during experiments and outcome assessment.

Paper-wide results and their limitations: Non-spike TCR breadth was comparable between vaccine and placebo recipients, consistent with the vaccine containing only spike. Ad26.COV2.S recipients had higher spike-specific TCR breadth than placebo recipients (P = 0.0014). Comparing responses between vaccine doses or regimens was not something the study was powered to do. The authors noted that the TCR breadth and depth analyses may have underestimated total T cell responses. After vaccination, spike-specific CD8+ and CD4+ T cell responses were reported to show substantial breadth.

From the cysteine up to the phenylalanine, the CDR3 has a length of 13 residues. Only CDR3 DNA is held: 39 bases, read in frame from base 1. V is reduced by 5 bases and J by 0 bases, leaving a spacing of 6 bases between them. CDR1 and CDR2 (SGHNT, YENEEA) derive from the germline V gene. The sample in question was peripheral blood, obtained in a trial of Ad26.COV2.S vaccine versus placebo. The chain is encoded by TRBV11-3 joined to TRBJ2-3, with no D gene named confidently. This receptor was obtained from a person aged 18-65 years who received the Ad26.COV2.S COVID-19 vaccine or a placebo. DNA sequence: TGTGCCAGCAGCGCCCCGAGCACAGATACGCAGTATTTT. It translates to CASSAPSTDTQYF.